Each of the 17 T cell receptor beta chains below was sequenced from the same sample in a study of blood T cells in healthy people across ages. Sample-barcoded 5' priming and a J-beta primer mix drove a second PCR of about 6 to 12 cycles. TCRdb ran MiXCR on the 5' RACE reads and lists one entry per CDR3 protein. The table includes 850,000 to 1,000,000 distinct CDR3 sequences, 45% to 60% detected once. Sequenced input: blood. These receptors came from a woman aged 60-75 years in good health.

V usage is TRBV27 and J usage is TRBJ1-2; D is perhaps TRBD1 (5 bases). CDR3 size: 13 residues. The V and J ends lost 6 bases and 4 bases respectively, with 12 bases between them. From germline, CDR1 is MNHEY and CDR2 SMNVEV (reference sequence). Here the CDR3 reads CASRGTGRYGYTF. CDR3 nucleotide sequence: TGTGCCAGCAGGGGGACGGGACGCTATGGCTACACCTTC.

CDR3 amino acids: CASSVAGQGGVGLDYGYTF. DNA for the CDR3: TGTGCCAGCAGCGTAGCTGGACAGGGTGGAGTTGGTTTGGACTATGGCTACACCTTC. The V gene is TRBV9, the J gene TRBJ1-2, with TRBD1 identical over 8 bases. Germline CDR1 is SGDLS and CDR2 is YYNGEE. CDR3 length: 19 amino acids. With 0 bases clipped from V and 3 bases from J, the junction kept 16 bases outside the gene matches.

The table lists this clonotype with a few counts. The CDR3 region has the DNA TGTGCCAGCAGCCGTAGCGGGAGGCGGAGCACAGATACGCAGTATTTT. Its translation: CASSRSGRRSTDTQYF. The rearrangement links TRBV11-2 to TRBJ2-3; TRBD2 matches 10 bases. Germline V gene lookup returns CDR1 SGHAT and CDR2 FQNNGV. The CDR3 covers 16 residues. Trimming removed 5 bases from V and 0 bases from J; junction bases left unmatched: 5.

CDR3 nucleotide sequence: TGCGCCAGCAGCCTTTCCTGGGGAACAGGGGTCTACGAGCAGTACTTC. This encodes CASSLSWGTGVYEQYF. The rearrangement uses TRBV4-1 and TRBJ2-7; 7 bases match TRBD1. V lost 4 bases, J lost 3 bases, and 12 bases stayed unmatched. The CDR3 extends over 16 amino acids. The germline V gene has CDR1 MGHRA and CDR2 YSYEKL.

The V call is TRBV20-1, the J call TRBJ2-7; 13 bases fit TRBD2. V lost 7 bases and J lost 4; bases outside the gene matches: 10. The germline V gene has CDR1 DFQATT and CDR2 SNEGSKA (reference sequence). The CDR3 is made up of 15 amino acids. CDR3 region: CSVNPWTSGSYEQYF. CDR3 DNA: TGCAGTGTTAACCCATGGACTAGCGGGAGTTACGAGCAGTACTTC.

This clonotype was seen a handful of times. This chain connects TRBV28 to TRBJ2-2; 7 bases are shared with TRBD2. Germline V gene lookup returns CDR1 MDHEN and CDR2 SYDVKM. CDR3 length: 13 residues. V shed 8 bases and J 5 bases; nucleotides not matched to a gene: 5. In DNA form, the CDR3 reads TGTGCCAGCCGGGACTATTCAACCGGGGAGCTGTTTTTT. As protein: CASRDYSTGELFF.

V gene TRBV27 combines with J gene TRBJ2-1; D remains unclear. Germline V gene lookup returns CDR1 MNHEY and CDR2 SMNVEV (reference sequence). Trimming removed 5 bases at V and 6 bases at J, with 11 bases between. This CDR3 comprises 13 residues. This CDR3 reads CASSPLGFNEQFF. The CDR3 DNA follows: TGTGCCAGCAGTCCTCTAGGGTTCAATGAGCAGTTCTTC.

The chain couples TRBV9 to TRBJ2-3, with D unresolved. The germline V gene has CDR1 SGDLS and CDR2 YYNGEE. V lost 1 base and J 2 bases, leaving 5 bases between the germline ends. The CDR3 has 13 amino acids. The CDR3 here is CASSVRHTDTQYF. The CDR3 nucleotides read TGTGCCAGCAGCGTACGACACACAGATACGCAGTATTTT.

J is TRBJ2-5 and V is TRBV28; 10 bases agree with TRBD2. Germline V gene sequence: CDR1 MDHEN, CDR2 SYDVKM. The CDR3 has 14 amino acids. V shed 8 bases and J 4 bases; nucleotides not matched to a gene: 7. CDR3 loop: CASGPGLAVETQYF. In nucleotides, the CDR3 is TGTGCCAGCGGCCCAGGACTAGCGGTAGAGACCCAGTACTTC. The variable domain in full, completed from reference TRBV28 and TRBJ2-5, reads DVKVTQSSRYLVKRTGEKVFLECVQDMDHENMFWYRQDPGLGLRLIYFSYDVKMKEKGDIPEGYSVSREKKERFSLILESASTNQTSMYLCASGPGLAVETQYFGPGTRLLVL.

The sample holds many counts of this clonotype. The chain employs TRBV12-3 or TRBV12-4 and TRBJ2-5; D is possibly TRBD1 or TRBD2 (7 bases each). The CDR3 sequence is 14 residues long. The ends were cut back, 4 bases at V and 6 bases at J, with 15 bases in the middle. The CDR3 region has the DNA TGTGCCAGCAGTTCACAGGGGAGGGTAAAGACCCAGTACTTC. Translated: CASSSQGRVKTQYF.

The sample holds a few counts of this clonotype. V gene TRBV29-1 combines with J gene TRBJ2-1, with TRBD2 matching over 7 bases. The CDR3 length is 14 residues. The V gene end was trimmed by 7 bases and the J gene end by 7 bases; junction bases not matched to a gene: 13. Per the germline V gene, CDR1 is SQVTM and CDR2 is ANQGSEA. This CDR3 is CSASWGGGVNEQFF. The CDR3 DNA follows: TGCAGCGCGTCGTGGGGGGGTGGAGTGAATGAGCAGTTCTTC.

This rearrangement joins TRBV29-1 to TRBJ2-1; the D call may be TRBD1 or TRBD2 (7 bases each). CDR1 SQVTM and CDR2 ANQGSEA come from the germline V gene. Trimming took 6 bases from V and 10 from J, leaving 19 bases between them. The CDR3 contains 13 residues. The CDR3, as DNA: TGCAGCGTCGGGAGGACAGGTACCTACGAGCAGTTCTTC. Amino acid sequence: CSVGRTGTYEQFF.

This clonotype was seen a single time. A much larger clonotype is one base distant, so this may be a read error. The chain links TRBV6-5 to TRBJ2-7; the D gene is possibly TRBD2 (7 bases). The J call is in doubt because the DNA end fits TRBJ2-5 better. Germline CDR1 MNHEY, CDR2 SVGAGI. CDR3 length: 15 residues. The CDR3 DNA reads TGTGCCAGCAGTTACACAGGGTTAGGGGGGGGGACCCAGTACTTC. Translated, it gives CASSYTGLGGGTQYF.

This CDR3 reads CAWTGTGNTEAFF. The CDR3 region has the DNA TGTGCCTGGACCGGGACTGGGAACACTGAAGCTTTCTTT. The chain uses TRBV30 and TRBJ1-1, with TRBD1 as a possible D gene (5 bases). Germline lookup yields CDR1 GTSNPN and CDR2 SVGIG (reference sequence). V was pared by 4 bases and J by 1 base, with 10 bases between. The CDR3 is 13 amino acids.

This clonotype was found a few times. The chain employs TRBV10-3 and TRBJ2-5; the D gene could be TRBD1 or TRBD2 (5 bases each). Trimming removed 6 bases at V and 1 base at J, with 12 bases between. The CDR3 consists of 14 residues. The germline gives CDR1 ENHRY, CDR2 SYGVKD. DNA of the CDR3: TGTGCCATCAGGGGATTGGGGGTCCAAGAGACCCAGTACTTC. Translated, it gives CAIRGLGVQETQYF.

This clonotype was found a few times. CDR3 in DNA: TGTGCCAGCAGCCTACAGCGTTCTAGCACAGATACGCAGTATTTT. Residues: CASSLQRSSTDTQYF. The chain is built from TRBV13 and TRBJ2-3; D is uncertain. V lost 5 bases and J lost 0, with 12 bases in between. Germline V gene sequence: CDR1 PRHDT, CDR2 FYEKMQ (reference sequence). The CDR3 extends over 15 amino acids.

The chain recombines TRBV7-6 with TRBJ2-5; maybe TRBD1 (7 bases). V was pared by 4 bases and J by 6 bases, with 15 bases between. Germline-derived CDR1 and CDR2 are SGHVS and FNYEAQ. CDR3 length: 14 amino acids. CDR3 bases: TGTGCCAGCAGCTCCCCCAGGGGGGAAAAGACCCAGTACTTC. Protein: CASSSPRGEKTQYF.